This T cell receptor beta chain was sequenced during a study of shared clonotypes between healthy human individuals. On the study more broadly: Two women and a few men aged 18 to 49 served as donors. Study outcomes and limitations: Naive subsets tended to show greater estimated richness than memory subsets.

V was clipped by 0 bases and J by 8 bases; unmatched bases: 4. This CDR3 is 14 amino acids long. Germline V gives CDR1 SGHTA, CDR2 FQGNSA. Concerning this clone itself: Antigen: not known.

Researchers partitioned CD4+ cells into CD45RA+ naive and CD45RA-negative memory subsets. Sequencing used immunoSEQ multiplex PCR; TCRdb keeps in-frame clones, though not all of them. The sample gives about a million clones, approximately 77% of which show up once; about 0.94% is in the top ten. The sequence was obtained from a man aged 18-30 years in good health. Some clones in this sample may be carry-over from other donors' samples. The sample comprised memory CD4+ T cells from PBMCs. Documented subset: CD45RA-negative fraction. The chain uses TRBV7-2 and TRBJ1-2, with 9 bases that match TRBD1. The CDR3: CASSLAGTGIGYTF. DNA of the CDR3: TGTGCCAGCAGCTTAGCCGGGACAGGGATCGGCTACACCTTC.